This entry lists 6 T cell receptor beta chains sequenced from one sample in a study of T cell responses to AZD1222 COVID-19 vaccine. Measured with immunoSEQ multiplex PCR; TCRdb has only the in-frame clones, and not every one. The sample carries 100,000 to 150,000 clones, 90% recorded once. The specimen comprised peripheral blood, sampled on day 0 of AZD1222 vaccination. Every receptor here comes from an adult in good health.

The V gene is TRBV5-4, the J gene TRBJ1-2; D unresolved. CDR3 length: 12 residues. Looked up from germline, CDR1 is SGHNT and CDR2 is YYREEE (reference sequence). V was pared by 1 base and J by 7 bases, with 8 bases between. The CDR3 nucleotides are TGTGCCAGCAGCTTGCGGGCTGGTGGCTACACCTTC. This sequence encodes CASSLRAGGYTF.

This clone was seen only once. The chain uses TRBV19 and TRBJ2-2, with D hard to call. The CDR3 length is 16 residues. The germline V and J ends were trimmed by 4 bases and 1 base, with 13 bases remaining between them. Germline CDR1 is LNHDA and CDR2 is SQIVND (reference sequence). The CDR3 DNA follows: TGTGCCAGTAGTAGACCCGGACGGCAGAACACCGGGGAGCTGTTTTTT. This translates into CASSRPGRQNTGELFF.

This clone was observed a few times. This chain joins TRBV19 and TRBJ2-7, with D perhaps assigned TRBD1 or TRBD2 (5 bases each). The germline V gene encodes CDR1 LNHDA and CDR2 SQIVND (reference sequence). The CDR3 is made up of 15 amino acids. The V and J ends lost 4 bases and 2 bases respectively, with 15 bases between them. CDR3 region: CASSNPGDLPYEQYF. The CDR3 DNA follows: TGTGCCAGTAGTAACCCCGGGGACCTGCCCTACGAGCAGTACTTC. The full variable domain, its missing parts supplied by reference TRBV19 and TRBJ2-7, is DGGITQSPKYLFRKEGQNVTLSCEQNLNHDAMYWYRQDPGQGLRLIYYSQIVNDFQKGDIAEGYSVSREKKESFPLTVTSAQKNPTAFYLCASSNPGDLPYEQYFGPGTRLTVT.

This chain uses TRBV27 with TRBJ2-1; D is ambiguous. The CDR3 covers 14 residues. The germline CDR1 and CDR2 sequences are MNHEY and SMNVEV (reference sequence). The V and J ends lost 3 bases and 7 bases respectively, with 13 bases between them. The CDR3, as DNA: TGTGCCAGCAGTTTTATGTCAGCACCTAATGAGCAGTTCTTC. Its translation is CASSFMSAPNEQFF.

The genes are TRBV30 and TRBJ1-2; no clear D gene. CDR3 length: 15 residues. V lost 0 bases to trimming and J lost 4 bases, with 15 bases between them. Germline V gene lookup returns CDR1 GTSNPN and CDR2 SVGIG (reference sequence). This CDR3 reads CAWSVRRTPFYGYTF. In DNA, the CDR3 is TGTGCCTGGAGTGTACGGCGGACCCCATTCTATGGCTACACCTTC.

This chain uses TRBV4-1 with TRBJ1-1; a possible D gene is TRBD1 (6 bases). V was pared by 4 bases and J by 5 bases, with 20 bases between. In germline, CDR1 is MGHRA, CDR2 YSYEKL. The CDR3 runs to 16 residues. The CDR3 is CASSLEWRDQGTEAFF. The CDR3 DNA follows: TGCGCCAGCAGCCTCGAGTGGCGTGATCAGGGGACTGAAGCTTTCTTT.